These 2 T cell receptor beta chains originate from one sample sequenced in a study of spatial heterogeneity in lung cancer. TCRdb re-derived calls from the 5' RACE reads in MiXCR, one entry per CDR3 protein. The sample yields 35,000 to 55,000 distinct CDR3 sequences, roughly an eighth seen once. Time point defined: sample taken at primary tumor resection. Sequenced here: PBMCs, sampled at surgery. The receptors originated from a male donor with early-stage non-small cell lung cancer.

This clonotype was picked up many times. V gene TRBV12-3 or TRBV12-4 combines with J gene TRBJ1-1; D uncertain. The germline V and J ends were trimmed by 0 bases and 5 bases, with 13 bases remaining between them. This CDR3 contains 15 residues. The CDR3 loop reads CASSLARRSWTEAFF. CDR3 DNA sequence: TGTGCCAGCAGTTTAGCGCGGAGGTCCTGGACTGAAGCTTTCTTT.

This clonotype has ten or more counts. The CDR3 coding sequence is TGTGCCACCAGCAGAGGAACGAGATCCTACGAGCAGTACTTC. This translates into CATSRGTRSYEQYF. The gene calls are TRBV15 and TRBJ2-7; D remains unclear. The CDR3 length is 14 residues. Germline V lookup: CDR1 LNHNV, CDR2 YYDKDF (reference sequence). With 1 base removed from V and 1 base from J, the gap between germline ends came to 8 bases.